This TCR beta chain was recorded in a study of vaccination and CD4 T cells after COVID-19. Study-wide context: Sampling after COVID took place at a median of about 98 days (range 35 to 161) following diagnosis.

This clonotype was observed a single time. Its antigen is still unknown. With the Oncomine TCR Beta short-read assay, DNA from cultured CD4+ T cells was sequenced. TCRdb processed the PCR reads anew with MiXCR; each CDR3 protein has one entry. Of 15,000 or so distinct CDR3 sequences listed, roughly 53% were seen once; the top ten hold about 10%. The treatment is: roughly 10-day PBMC culture with coronavirus spike peptide pools or control peptides (ViraFEST assay). The germline V and J ends were trimmed by 4 bases and 6 bases, with 14 bases remaining between them. The CDR3 consists of 14 residues. Germline lookup yields CDR1 KGHDR and CDR2 SFDVKD.

This receptor was obtained from a human donor who had recovered from COVID-19. Sequenced: CD4+ T cells from blood, cultured in vitro. This chain joins TRBV24-1 and TRBJ2-5; no reliable D call. CDR3 region: CATSDPSKGKTQYF. CDR3 nucleotide sequence: TGTGCCACCAGTGACCCCTCAAAAGGAAAGACCCAGTACTTC.